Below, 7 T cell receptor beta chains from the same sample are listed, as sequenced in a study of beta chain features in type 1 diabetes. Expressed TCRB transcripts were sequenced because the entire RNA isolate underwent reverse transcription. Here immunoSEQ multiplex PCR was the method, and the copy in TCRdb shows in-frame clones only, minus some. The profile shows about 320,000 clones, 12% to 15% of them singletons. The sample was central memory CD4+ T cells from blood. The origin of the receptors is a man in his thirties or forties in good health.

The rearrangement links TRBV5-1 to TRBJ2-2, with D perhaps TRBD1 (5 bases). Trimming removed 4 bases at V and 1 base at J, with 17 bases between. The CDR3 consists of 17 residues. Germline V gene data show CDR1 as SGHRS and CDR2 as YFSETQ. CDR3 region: CASSREGVSKNTGELFF. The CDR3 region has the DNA TGCGCCAGCAGCCGCGAAGGGGTTTCGAAGAACACCGGGGAGCTGTTTTTT.

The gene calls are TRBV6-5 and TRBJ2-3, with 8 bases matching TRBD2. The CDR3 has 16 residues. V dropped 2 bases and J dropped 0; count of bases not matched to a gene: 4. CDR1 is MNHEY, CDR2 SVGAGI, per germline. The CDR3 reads CASSYVGGASTDTQYF. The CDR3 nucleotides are TGTGCCAGCAGTTACGTCGGGGGGGCTAGCACAGATACGCAGTATTTT.

This CDR3 is CASSPRTSGSLSQETQYF. The CDR3 DNA is TGTGCCAGCTCACCAAGGACTAGCGGGAGCCTCTCCCAAGAGACCCAGTACTTC. The rearrangement joins TRBV18 to TRBJ2-5; 13 positions agree with TRBD2. Germline-derived CDR1 and CDR2 are KGHSH and LQKENI. The CDR3 consists of 18 residues. V shed 2 bases, J shed 1 base, and the junction held 7 bases outside the gene matches.

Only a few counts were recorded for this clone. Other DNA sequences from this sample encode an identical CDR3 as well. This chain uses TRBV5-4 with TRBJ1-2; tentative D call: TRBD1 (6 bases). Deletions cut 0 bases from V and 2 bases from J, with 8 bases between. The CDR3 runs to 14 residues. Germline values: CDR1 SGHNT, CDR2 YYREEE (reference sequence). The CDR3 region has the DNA TGTGCCAGCAGCTTGGAGGGGGGGAACTATGGCTACACCTTC. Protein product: CASSLEGGNYGYTF.

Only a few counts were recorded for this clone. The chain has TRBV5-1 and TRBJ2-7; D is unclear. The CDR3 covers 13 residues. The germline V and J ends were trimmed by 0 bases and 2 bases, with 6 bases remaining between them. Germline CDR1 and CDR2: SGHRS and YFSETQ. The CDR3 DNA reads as TGCGCCAGCAGCTTGGAGGATGCCTACGAGCAGTACTTC. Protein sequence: CASSLEDAYEQYF.

The DNA for the CDR3 is TGTGCCAGCAGCCCCGGACTAGCCCTTGGCCAGCAGTACGTC. This translates into CASSPGLALGQQYV. The chain links TRBV5-4 to TRBJ2-7, with 8 bases fitting TRBD2. The V and J ends lost 4 bases and 8 bases, in that order; junction bases with no gene match: 11. This CDR3 is 14 amino acids long. Per the germline V gene, CDR1 is SGHNT and CDR2 is YYREEE (reference sequence).

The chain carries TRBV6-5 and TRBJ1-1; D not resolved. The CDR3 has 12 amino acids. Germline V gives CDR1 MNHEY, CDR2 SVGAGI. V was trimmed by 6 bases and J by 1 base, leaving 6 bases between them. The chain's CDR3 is CASRRANTEAFF. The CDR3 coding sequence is TGTGCCAGCAGGAGGGCGAACACTGAAGCTTTCTTT.